The T cell receptor beta chain described here comes from a study of blood T cells in healthy people across ages. The germline CDR1 and CDR2 sequences are SGHRS and YFSETQ. V was clipped by 4 bases and J by 4 bases; unmatched bases: 11. The CDR3 extends over 16 amino acids. Alongside a J-beta primer mix, a sample-barcoded 5' primer served in a second PCR lasting roughly 7 to 12 cycles. Every single cDNA molecule received a tag from a template-switch adaptor with 12 random nucleotides. TCRdb processed the 5' RACE reads anew with MiXCR; each CDR3 protein has one entry. The data show some 900,000 distinct CDR3 sequences, 29% seen once. This clonotype was seen ten or more times. The antigen is unknown. Study-level results: The unsorted PBMCs prevented any conclusive comparison of naive versus antigen-experienced cells.

Ranging in age from roughly 6 to 90, the donors were healthy Caucasian individuals from Russia. Extractions gave at least 5.5 micrograms of total RNA per sample. The clonotype originates from an elderly woman in good health. V gene TRBV5-1 combines with J gene TRBJ2-1, with 7 bases matching TRBD2. Sequencing was carried out using blood. CDR3 coding DNA: TGCGCCAGCAGCAAGGCCCCCGTGGGGGGGTACAATGAGCAGTTCTTC. Translating gives CASSKAPVGGYNEQFF.